Below are 9 T cell receptor beta chains sequenced from a single sample in a study of T-cell reconstitution after alpha-beta-depleted transplantation in children. A library of TCRbeta sequences, prepared with unique molecular identifiers, was generated. TCRdb independently ran MiXCR on the PCR reads; one entry per CDR3 protein. This table has hundreds of thousands of distinct CDR3 sequences, 16% appearing once. The sequences come from PBMCs from the stem cell graft donor, collected from the stem cell graft. The source is a human donor who donated a stem cell graft to a child with acute myeloid leukemia.

The chain recombines TRBV10-3 with TRBJ2-7; D possibly corresponds to TRBD1 (6 bases). Germline V CDR1 and CDR2: ENHRY, SYGVKD. V lost 11 bases, J lost 1 base, and 15 bases lay in between. The CDR3 extends over 13 amino acids. CDR3 sequence: CALAGDASYEQYV. Here the CDR3 DNA reads TGTGCCCTCGCAGGGGATGCTTCCTACGAGCAGTACGTC.

The chain employs TRBV4-2 and TRBJ2-2, with TRBD2 matching 7 bases. This CDR3 comprises 16 residues. Germline V gene lookup returns CDR1 LGHNA and CDR2 YNFKEQ. The ends lost 0 bases at V and 2 bases at J; junction bases unmatched: 3. The CDR3 coding sequence is TGTGCCAGCAGCCAAGAAGCGGGGCGTAACACCGGGGAGCTGTTTTTT. Protein sequence: CASSQEAGRNTGELFF.

This clonotype was detected ten times or more. V is TRBV6-5 and J is TRBJ1-3, with 9 bases that match TRBD1. V lost 0 bases, J lost 4 bases, and 1 base stayed unmatched. Looked up from germline, CDR1 is MNHEY and CDR2 is SVGAGI. The CDR3 length is 15 residues. Here the CDR3 reads CASSYSTGGGNTIYF. In DNA form, the CDR3 reads TGTGCCAGCAGTTACTCGACAGGGGGGGGAAACACCATATATTTT.

This clonotype has only a few counts. The chain has TRBV7-2 and TRBJ2-2; 7 positions agree with TRBD1. The CDR3 runs 17 residues. The germline CDR1 and CDR2 sequences are SGHTA and FQGNSA. After removal of 2 bases from V and 0 bases from J, the junction contained 6 bases not matched to a gene. For the CDR3, the DNA is TGTGCCAGCAGCTTATTTAAGGGGGCCTCGAACACCGGGGAGCTGTTTTTT. This sequence encodes CASSLFKGASNTGELFF.

The table lists this clonotype with a few counts. J is TRBJ2-7 and V is TRBV4-1; D possibly uses TRBD1 or TRBD2 (5 bases each). This CDR3 has 14 residues. Looked up from germline, CDR1 is MGHRA and CDR2 is YSYEKL. Trimming took 1 base from V and 5 from J, leaving 12 bases between them. CDR3 loop: CASSQVLGADEQYV. The DNA for the CDR3 is TGCGCCAGCAGCCAAGTACTAGGGGCCGACGAGCAGTACGTC.

The chain links TRBV11-2 to TRBJ2-7; D perhaps matches TRBD1 (6 bases). The CDR3 contains 14 residues. Germline CDR1 is SGHAT and CDR2 is FQNNGV. V was pared by 8 bases and J by 0 bases, with 14 bases between. CDR3 nucleotide sequence: TGTGCCAGCGAGGACAGTTTTAGCTCCTACGAGCAGTACGTC. Residues: CASEDSFSSYEQYV.

Comments on this clonotype: This clone may be a read error of a much larger clone one base away. It is likely a read error, because the conserved phenylalanine at the end of the CDR3 is missing. The genes are TRBV10-3 and TRBJ1-1, with TRBD1 matching 12 bases. Unmatched junction bases numbered 7, after V lost 6 bases and J lost 2 bases. CDR1 and CDR2 (germline): ENHRY, SYGVKD. There are 16 residues in the CDR3. CDR3 region: CAIRPGQGAVNTEAFS. The CDR3 nucleotides read TGTGCCATCAGGCCGGGACAGGGGGCCGTAAACACTGAAGCTTTCTCT.

This clonotype was observed at least ten times. V usage is TRBV29-1 and J usage is TRBJ2-1; 9 bases agree with TRBD1. CDR1 is SQVTM, CDR2 ANQGSEA, per germline. With V trimmed by 4 bases and J by 8 bases, 3 bases remained unmatched. The length of the CDR3 is 12 residues. The CDR3 DNA reads as TGCAGCGTTGTGGGACAGGGCCATGAGCAGTTCTTC. This gives the protein CSVVGQGHEQFF.

CDR3 DNA: TGCGCCAGCAGCCAACGGGGGGACAAGTCCTATGGCTACACCTTC. This codes for CASSQRGDKSYGYTF. The chain carries TRBV4-3 and TRBJ1-2, with a weak D call TRBD1 (6 bases). V was shortened by 2 bases and J by 4 bases, with 14 bases between the two germline ends. Germline V gene data show CDR1 as LGHNA and CDR2 as YSLEER. This CDR3 has 15 amino acids.